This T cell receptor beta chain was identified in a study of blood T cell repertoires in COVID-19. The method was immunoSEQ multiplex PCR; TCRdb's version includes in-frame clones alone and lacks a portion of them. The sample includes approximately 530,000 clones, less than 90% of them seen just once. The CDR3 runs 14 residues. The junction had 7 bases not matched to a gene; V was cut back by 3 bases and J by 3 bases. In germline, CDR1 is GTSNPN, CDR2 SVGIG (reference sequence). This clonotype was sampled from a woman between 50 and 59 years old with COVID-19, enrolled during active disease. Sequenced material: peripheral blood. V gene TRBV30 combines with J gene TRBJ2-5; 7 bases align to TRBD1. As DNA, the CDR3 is TGTGCCTGGAGCACAGGGGATGGGGAAGAGACCCAGTACTTC. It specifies CAWSTGDGEETQYF.